The following is a T cell receptor beta chain sequence with its context. Profiling relied on immunoSEQ multiplex PCR, and the TCRdb table lists in-frame clones only, not all of them. This table has a few hundred thousand clones, around nine tenths appearing once. These data come from a study of blood T cell repertoires in COVID-19. Overall study: Acute and convalescent COVID-19 samples came from the United States, Italy and Spain.

Trimming cost V 3 bases and J 6 bases; bases outside gene matches: 2. CDR3 length: 15 residues. Germline-derived CDR1 and CDR2 are LNHNV and YYDKDF (reference sequence). The V call is TRBV15, the J call TRBJ2-1; 13 bases map to TRBD2. The receptor's source is a woman between 25 and 40 years old who had recovered from COVID-19. The source material was PBMCs or T cells enriched from blood (not recorded which). The CDR3 reads CATSSGLAGANEQFF. In DNA, the CDR3 is TGTGCCACCAGCAGCGGACTAGCGGGAGCCAATGAGCAGTTCTTC.